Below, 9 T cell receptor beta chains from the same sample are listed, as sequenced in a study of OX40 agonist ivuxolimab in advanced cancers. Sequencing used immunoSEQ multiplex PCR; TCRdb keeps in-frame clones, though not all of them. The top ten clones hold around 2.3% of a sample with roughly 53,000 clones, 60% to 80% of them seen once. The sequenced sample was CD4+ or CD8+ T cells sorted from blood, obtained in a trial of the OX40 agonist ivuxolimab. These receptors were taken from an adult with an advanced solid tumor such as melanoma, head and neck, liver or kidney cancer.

CDR3 DNA sequence: TGTGCCAGTAGCTCGGAGCACAGAAACACCATATATTTT. This codes for CASSSEHRNTIYF. This rearrangement joins TRBV19 to TRBJ1-3; D ambiguous. V was pared by 6 bases and J by 5 bases, with 11 bases between. Germline V gives CDR1 LNHDA, CDR2 SQIVND (reference sequence). This CDR3 contains 13 residues.

In DNA, the CDR3 is TGCGCCAGCAGCCAGTTCAGGGCAGATACGCAGTATTTT. Translated: CASSQFRADTQYF. V usage is TRBV4-3 and J usage is TRBJ2-3; a weak D match, TRBD1 (5 bases). CDR1 and CDR2 from the germline V gene are LGHNA and YSLEER. The V and J ends lost 3 bases and 4 bases respectively, with 8 bases between them. This CDR3 has 13 residues.

Written as DNA, the CDR3 is TGTGCCAGCAGTTTTGAGGGGAGTGCTAGAGATACGCAGTATTTT. This sequence encodes CASSFEGSARDTQYF. The V call is TRBV27, the J call TRBJ2-3; either TRBD1 or TRBD2 may fit D (5 bases each). CDR1 is MNHEY, CDR2 SMNVEV, per germline (reference sequence). The CDR3 consists of 15 residues. V was cut by 3 bases and J by 5 bases, with 15 bases left in between.

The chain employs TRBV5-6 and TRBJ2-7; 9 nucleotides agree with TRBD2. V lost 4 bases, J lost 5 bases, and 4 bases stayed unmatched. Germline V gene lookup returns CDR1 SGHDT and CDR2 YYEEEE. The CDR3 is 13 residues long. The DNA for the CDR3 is TGTGCCAGCAGCCCCCCTAGCGGGAACGAGCAGTACTTC. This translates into CASSPPSGNEQYF.

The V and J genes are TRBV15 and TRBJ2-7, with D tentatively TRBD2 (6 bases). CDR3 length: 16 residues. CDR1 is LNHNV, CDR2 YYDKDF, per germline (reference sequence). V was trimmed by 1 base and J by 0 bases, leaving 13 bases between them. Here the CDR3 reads CATSRGGGTLSYEQYF. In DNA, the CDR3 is TGTGCCACCAGCAGAGGGGGCGGGACCCTCTCCTACGAGCAGTACTTC.

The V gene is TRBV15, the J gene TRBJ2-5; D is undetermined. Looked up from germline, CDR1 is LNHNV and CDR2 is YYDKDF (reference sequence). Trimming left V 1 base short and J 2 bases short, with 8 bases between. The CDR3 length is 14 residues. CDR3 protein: CATSRALKQETQYF. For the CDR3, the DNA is TGTGCCACCAGCAGAGCGCTTAAGCAAGAGACCCAGTACTTC.

The CDR3 bases are TGTGCCAGCAGCTCCGGCGCGAGCGGGGGGCCCGGGGAGCTGTTTTTT. Translation: CASSSGASGGPGELFF. The chain has TRBV5-5 and TRBJ2-2; 9 bases line up with TRBD2. With 3 bases clipped from V and 6 bases from J, the junction kept 9 bases outside the gene matches. The CDR3 has 16 residues. Germline lookup yields CDR1 SGHKS and CDR2 YYEKEE (reference sequence).

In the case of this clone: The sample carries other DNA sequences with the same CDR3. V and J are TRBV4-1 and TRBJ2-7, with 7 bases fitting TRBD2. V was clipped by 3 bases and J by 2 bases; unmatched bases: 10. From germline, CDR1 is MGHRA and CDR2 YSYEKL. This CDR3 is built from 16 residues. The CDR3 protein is CASSHPGTSVAYEQYF. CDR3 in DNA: TGCGCCAGCAGCCATCCCGGAACTAGCGTGGCCTACGAGCAGTACTTC.

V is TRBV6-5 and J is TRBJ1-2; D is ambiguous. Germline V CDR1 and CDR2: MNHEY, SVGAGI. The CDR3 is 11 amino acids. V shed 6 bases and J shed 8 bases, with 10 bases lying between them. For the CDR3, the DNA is TGTGCCAGCAGCCCTGGGAAAGGCTACACCTTC. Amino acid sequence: CASSPGKGYTF.